Below, one T cell receptor (beta chain) is given with its context. The sample is drawn from a study of T cell responses to AZD1222 COVID-19 vaccine. Only in-frame clones appear in the TCRdb table, and some are missing; sequencing was by immunoSEQ multiplex PCR. The sample lists more than 85,000 clones, roughly 90% occurring once. V was clipped by 5 bases and J by 4 bases, with 14 bases between them. This CDR3 region has 15 residues. Germline CDR1 is SEHNR and CDR2 is FQNEAQ (reference sequence). Specimen: peripheral blood, collected 28 days after the second AZD1222 dose. The rearrangement uses TRBV7-9 and TRBJ2-2, with D possibly matching TRBD2 (6 bases). This TCR derives from an adult who received the AZD1222 COVID-19 vaccine. CDR3 nucleotides: TGTGCCAGCAGCCCCCCGGGACTTGCCACCGGGGAGCTGTTTTTT. Amino acids: CASSPPGLATGELFF.